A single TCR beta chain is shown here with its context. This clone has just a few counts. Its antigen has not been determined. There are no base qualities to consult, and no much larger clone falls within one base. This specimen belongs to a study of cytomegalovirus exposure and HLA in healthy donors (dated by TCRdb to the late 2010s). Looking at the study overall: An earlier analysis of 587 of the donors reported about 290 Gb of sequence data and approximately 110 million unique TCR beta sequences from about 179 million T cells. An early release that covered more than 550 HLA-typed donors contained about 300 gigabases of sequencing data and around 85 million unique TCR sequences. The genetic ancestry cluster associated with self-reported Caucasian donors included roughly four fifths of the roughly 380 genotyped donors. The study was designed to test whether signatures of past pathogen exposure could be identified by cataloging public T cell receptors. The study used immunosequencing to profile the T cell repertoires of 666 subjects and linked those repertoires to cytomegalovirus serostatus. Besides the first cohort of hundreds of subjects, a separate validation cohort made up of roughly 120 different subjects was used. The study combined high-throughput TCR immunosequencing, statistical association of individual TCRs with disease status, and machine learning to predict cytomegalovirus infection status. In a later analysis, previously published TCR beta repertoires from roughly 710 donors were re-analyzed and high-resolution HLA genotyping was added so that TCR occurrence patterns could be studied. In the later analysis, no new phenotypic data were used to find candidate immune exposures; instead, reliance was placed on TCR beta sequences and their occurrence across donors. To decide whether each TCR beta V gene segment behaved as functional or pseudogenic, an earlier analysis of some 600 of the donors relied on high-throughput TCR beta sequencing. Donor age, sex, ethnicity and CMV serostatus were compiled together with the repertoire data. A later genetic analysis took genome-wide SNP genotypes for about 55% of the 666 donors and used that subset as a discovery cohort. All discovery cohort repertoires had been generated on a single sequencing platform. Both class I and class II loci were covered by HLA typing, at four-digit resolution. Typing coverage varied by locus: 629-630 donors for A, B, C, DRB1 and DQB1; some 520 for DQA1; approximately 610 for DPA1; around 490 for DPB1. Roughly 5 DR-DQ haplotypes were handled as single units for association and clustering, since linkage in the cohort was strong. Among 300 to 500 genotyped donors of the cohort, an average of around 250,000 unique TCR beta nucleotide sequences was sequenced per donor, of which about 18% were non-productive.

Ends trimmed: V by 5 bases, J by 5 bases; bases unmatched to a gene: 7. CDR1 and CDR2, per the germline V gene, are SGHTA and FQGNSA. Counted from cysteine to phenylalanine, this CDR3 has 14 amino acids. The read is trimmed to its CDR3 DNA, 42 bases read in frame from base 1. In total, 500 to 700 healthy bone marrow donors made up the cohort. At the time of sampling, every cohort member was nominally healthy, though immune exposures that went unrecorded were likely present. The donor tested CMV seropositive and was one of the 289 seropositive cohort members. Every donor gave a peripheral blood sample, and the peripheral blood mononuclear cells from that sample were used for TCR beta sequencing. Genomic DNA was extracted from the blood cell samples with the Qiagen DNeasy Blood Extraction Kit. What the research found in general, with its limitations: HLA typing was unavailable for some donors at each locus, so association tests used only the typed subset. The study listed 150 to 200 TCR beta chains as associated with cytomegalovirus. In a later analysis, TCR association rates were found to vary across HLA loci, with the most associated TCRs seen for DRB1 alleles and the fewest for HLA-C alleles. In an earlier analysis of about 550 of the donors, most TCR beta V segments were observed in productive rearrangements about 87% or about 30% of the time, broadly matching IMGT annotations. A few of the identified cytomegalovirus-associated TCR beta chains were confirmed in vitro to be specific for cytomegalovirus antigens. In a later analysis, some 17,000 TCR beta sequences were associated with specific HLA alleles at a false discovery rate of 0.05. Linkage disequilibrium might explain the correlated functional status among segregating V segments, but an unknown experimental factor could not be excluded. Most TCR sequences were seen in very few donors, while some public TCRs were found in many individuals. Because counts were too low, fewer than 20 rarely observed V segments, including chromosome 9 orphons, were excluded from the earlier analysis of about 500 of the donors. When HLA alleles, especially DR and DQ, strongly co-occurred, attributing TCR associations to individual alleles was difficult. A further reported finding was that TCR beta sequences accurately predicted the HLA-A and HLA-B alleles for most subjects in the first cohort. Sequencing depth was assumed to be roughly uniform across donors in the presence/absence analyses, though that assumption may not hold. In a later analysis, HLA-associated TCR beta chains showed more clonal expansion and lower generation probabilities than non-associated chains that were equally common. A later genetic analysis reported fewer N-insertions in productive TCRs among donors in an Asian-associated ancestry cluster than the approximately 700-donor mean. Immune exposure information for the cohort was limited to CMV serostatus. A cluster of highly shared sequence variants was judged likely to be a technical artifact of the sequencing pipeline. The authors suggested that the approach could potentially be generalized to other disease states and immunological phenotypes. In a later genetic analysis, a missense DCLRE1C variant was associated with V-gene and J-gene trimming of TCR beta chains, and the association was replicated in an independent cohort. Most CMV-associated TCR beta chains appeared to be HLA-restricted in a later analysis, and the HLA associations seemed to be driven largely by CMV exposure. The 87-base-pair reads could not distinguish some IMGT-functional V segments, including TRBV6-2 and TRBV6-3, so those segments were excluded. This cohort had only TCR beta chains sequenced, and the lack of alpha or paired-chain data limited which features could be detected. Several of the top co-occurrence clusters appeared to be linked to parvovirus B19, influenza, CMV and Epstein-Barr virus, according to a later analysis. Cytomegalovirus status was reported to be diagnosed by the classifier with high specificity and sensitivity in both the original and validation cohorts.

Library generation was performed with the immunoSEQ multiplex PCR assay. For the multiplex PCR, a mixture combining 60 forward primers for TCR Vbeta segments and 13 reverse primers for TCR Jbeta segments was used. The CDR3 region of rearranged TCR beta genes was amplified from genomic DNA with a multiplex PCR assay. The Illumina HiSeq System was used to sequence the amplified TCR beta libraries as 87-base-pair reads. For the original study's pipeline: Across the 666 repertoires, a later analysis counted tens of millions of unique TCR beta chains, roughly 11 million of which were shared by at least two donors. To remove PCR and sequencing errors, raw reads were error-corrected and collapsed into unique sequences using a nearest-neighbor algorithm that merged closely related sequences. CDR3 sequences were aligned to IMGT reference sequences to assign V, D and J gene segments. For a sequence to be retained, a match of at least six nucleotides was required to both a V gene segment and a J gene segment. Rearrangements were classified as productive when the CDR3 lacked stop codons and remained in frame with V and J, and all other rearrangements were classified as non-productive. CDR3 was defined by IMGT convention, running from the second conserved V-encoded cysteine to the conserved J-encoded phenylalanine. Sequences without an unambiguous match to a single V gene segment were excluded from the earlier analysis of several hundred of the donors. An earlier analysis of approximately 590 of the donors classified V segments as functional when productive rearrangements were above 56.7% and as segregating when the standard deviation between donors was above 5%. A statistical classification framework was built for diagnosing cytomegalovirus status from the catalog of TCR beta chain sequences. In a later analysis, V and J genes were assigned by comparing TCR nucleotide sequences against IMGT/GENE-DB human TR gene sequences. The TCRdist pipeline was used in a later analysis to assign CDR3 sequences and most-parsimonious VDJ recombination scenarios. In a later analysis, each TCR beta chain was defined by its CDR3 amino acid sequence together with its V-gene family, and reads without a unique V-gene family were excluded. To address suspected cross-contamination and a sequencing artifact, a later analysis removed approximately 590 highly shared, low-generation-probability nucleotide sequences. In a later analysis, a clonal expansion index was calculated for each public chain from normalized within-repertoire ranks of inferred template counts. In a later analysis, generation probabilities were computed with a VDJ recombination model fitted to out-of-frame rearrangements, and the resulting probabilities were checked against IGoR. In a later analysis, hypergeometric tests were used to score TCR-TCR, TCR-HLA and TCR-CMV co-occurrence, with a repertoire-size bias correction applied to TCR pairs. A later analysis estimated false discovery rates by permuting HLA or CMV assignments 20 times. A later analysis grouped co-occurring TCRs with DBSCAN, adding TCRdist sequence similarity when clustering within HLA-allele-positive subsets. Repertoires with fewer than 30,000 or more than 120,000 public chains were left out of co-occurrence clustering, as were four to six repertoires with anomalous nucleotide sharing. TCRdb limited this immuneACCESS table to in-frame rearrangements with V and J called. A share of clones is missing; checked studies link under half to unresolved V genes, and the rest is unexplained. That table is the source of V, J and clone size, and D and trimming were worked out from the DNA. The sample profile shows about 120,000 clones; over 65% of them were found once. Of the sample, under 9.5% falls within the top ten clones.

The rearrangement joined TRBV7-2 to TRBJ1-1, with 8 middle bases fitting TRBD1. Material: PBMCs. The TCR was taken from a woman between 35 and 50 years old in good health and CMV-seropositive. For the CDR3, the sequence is CASSARNRGTEAFF. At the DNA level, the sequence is TGTGCCAGCAGCGCGCGGAACAGGGGGACTGAAGCTTTCTTT. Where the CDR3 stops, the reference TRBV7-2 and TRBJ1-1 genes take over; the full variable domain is GAGVSQSPSNKVTEKGKDVELRCDPISGHTALYWYRQSLGQGLEFLIYFQGNSAPDKSGLPSDRFSAERTGGSVSTLTIQRTQQEDSAVYLCASSARNRGTEAFFGQGTRLTVV.